This TCR beta chain was captured by sequencing in a study of cytomegalovirus exposure and HLA in healthy donors. Across the whole study: For the roughly 400 genotyped donors, 65% to 90% fell within the Caucasian-associated ancestry cluster. The study's findings and limits: Later, TCR association rates were found to vary by HLA locus, highest for DRB1 and lowest for HLA-C.

The CDR3 spans 14 residues. V lost 6 bases and J lost 2; bases outside the gene matches: 2. In germline, CDR1 is SGHTA, CDR2 FQGNSA. Use of 60 Vbeta and 13 Jbeta primers characterized the PCR. Measured with immunoSEQ multiplex PCR; TCRdb has only the in-frame clones, and not every one. This sample has roughly 110,000 clones; under 85% occur once, and the top ten carry more than 4%. As regards this clone: Its cognate antigen is unknown.

The sequence derives from a male donor in good health and CMV-seronegative. The J gene is TRBJ2-3, the V gene TRBV7-2; 10 bases are shared with TRBD2. The source material was PBMCs. This chain's CDR3 is CASRSGRDTDTQYF. As DNA, the CDR3 is TGTGCCAGCAGAAGCGGGAGGGACACAGATACGCAGTATTTT.